This T cell receptor beta chain comes out of a study of blood T cell repertoires in COVID-19. For the study at large: Collection of acute and convalescent COVID-19 samples took place in the United States, Italy and Spain. Sources were T cells, B-cell-depleted T cells, or PBMCs; the material itself was cDNA or gDNA.

Germline CDR1 and CDR2: LNHDA and SQIVND (reference sequence). Trimming left V 3 bases short and J 3 bases short, with 15 bases between. The CDR3 spans 16 residues. Source study methods: Amplification of reference gene primers was used by the study to estimate nucleated cell counts. Produced via immunoSEQ multiplex PCR; TCRdb's table is partial and in-frame only. D and trimming were read from the DNA, whereas the V and J calls and clone size are those reported in that table. Found here are 130,000 or so clones, roughly two thirds of them singletons; the top ten hold over 1.5%. This clone turned up a few times.

The sequence came from a woman in her 70s with acute or convalescent COVID-19. The chain is built from TRBV19 and TRBJ1-5; TRBD1 is a possible D gene (6 bases). The specimen was peripheral blood. CDR3 nucleotides: TGTGCCAGTAGTATCTACCATCGGGACATCAATCAGCCCCAGCATTTT. Protein product: CASSIYHRDINQPQHF. Full variable domain (missing parts from reference TRBV19 and TRBJ1-5): DGGITQSPKYLFRKEGQNVTLSCEQNLNHDAMYWYRQDPGQGLRLIYYSQIVNDFQKGDIAEGYSVSREKKESFPLTVTSAQKNPTAFYLCASSIYHRDINQPQHFGDGTRLSIL.